This TCR beta chain was sequenced for a study of blood T cell repertoires in COVID-19. CDR3 length: 15 residues. Under the authors' procedure: It was from reference gene primer amplification that nucleated cell counts were estimated. Clones were read by immunoSEQ multiplex PCR, and TCRdb kept only the in-frame ones, dropping some. The DNA was the basis for D and trimming; V, J and clone size are from that table. The sample holds approximately 260,000 clones, about nine tenths seen once. The specimen was peripheral blood. V and J are TRBV21-1 and TRBJ2-7; whether TRBD2, the table's D call, matches the DNA was not checked. TRBV21-1 is classified as a pseudogene. The receptor was isolated from a man aged 55 to 70 who had recovered from COVID-19. The CDR3 nucleotides are TGTGCCAGCAGCAAAAGTGCGGGGGGGTCCTACGAGCAGTACGTC. Translating it yields CASSKSAGGSYEQYV.